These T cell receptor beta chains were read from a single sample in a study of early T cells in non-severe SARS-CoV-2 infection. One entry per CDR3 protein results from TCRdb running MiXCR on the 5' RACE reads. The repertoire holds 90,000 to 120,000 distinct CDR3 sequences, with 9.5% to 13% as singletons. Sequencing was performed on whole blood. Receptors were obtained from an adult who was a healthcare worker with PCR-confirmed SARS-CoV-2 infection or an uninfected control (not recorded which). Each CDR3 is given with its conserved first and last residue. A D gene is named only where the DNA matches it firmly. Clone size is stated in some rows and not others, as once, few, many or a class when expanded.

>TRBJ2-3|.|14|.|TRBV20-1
CSANSGTGADTQYF
TGCAGTGCTAATAGTGGAACCGGCGCAGATACGCAGTATTTT
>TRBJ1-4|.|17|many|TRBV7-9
CASSLKRGTQGREKLFF
TGTGCCAGCAGCTTAAAGAGGGGGACGCAGGGCCGTGAAAAACTGTTTTTT
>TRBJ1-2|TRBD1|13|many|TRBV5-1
CASSMGQNYGYTF
TGCGCCAGCAGCATGGGACAGAACTATGGCTACACCTTC
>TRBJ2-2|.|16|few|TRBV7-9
CASSLEGRSNTGELFF
TGTGCCAGCAGCTTAGAGGGCAGATCGAACACCGGGGAGCTGTTTTTT
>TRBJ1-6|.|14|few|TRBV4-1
CASSQANRDSPLHF
TGCGCCAGCAGCCAGGCAAACCGGGATTCACCCCTCCACTTT
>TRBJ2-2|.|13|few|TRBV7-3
CASSSKTTGELFF
TGTGCCAGCAGCTCAAAAACGACCGGGGAGCTGTTTTTT
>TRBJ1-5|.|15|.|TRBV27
CASSTRTGLPQPQHF
TGTGCCAGCAGTACAAGGACGGGTTTACCCCAGCCCCAGCATTTT
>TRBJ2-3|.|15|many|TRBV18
CASSPRGQLDDTQYF
TGTGCCAGCTCACCACGCGGCCAGTTAGACGATACGCAGTATTTT
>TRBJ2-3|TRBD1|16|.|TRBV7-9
CASSPHRGGLTDTQYF
TGTGCCAGCAGCCCCCACAGGGGTGGGTTGACAGATACGCAGTATTTT
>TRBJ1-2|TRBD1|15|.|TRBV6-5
CASRIQGAPRGGYTF
TGTGCCAGCAGGATACAGGGGGCCCCCCGCGGTGGCTACACCTTC
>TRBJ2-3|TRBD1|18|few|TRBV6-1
CASSDVGTGDGGTDTQYF
TGTGCCAGCAGTGATGTTGGGACAGGGGATGGAGGCACAGATACGCAGTATTTT
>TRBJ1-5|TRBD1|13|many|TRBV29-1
CSVGDRANQPQHF
TGCAGCGTTGGGGACAGGGCGAATCAGCCCCAGCATTTT
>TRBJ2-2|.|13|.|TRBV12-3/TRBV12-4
CASSLTSTGELFF
TGTGCCAGCAGTTTAACTAGTACCGGGGAGCTGTTTTTT
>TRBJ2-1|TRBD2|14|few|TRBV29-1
CSGGLAGRFNEQFF
TGCAGCGGGGGACTAGCGGGAAGATTTAATGAGCAGTTCTTC
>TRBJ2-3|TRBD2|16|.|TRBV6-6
CASRWGLAGNTDTQYF
TGTGCCAGCAGGTGGGGCTTAGCGGGGAACACAGATACGCAGTATTTT
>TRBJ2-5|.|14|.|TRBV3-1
CASSQVRGQETQYF
TGTGCCAGCAGCCAAGTCAGGGGACAAGAGACCCAGTACTTC
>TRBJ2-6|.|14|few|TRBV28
CASTGGTGANVLTF
TGTGCCAGCACCGGGGGCACCGGGGCCAACGTCCTGACTTTC
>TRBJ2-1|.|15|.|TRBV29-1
CSVEEDGGYYNEQFF
TGCAGCGTTGAAGAGGACGGGGGATACTACAATGAGCAGTTCTTC
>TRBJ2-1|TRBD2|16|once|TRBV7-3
CASSLTGGRADNEQFF
TGTGCCAGCAGCTTAACGGGCGGGAGGGCCGACAATGAGCAGTTCTTC
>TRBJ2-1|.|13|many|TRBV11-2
CASSLSRLNEQFF
TGTGCCAGCAGCTTATCCCGCCTCAATGAGCAGTTCTTC
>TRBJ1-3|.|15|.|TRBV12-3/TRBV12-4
CASSLGGQGRNTIYF
TGTGCCAGCAGTTTGGGGGGACAAGGGCGAAACACCATATATTTT
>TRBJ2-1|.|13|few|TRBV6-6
CASSYSSYNEQFF
TGTGCCAGCAGTTATTCCTCCTACAATGAGCAGTTCTTC
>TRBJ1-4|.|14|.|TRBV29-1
CSVGLEGRGEKLFF
TGCAGCGTGGGACTAGAGGGGCGCGGTGAAAAACTGTTTTTT
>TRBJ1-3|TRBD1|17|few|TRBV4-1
CASSHPRQGLTGNTIYF
TGCGCCAGCAGCCACCCGAGACAGGGGCTAACCGGAAACACCATATATTTT
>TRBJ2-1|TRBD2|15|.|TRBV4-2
CASSQGTSGSNEQFF
TGTGCCAGCAGCCAGGGGACTAGCGGGAGCAATGAGCAGTTCTTC
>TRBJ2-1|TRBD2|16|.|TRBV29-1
CSVEFPAGGVYNEQFF
TGCAGCGTTGAATTTCCAGCGGGGGGCGTCTACAATGAGCAGTTCTTC
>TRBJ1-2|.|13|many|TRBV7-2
CASSSSWGRSGTF
TGTGCCAGCAGCTCCTCTTGGGGGCGCTCGGGCACCTTC